This T cell receptor beta chain derives from a study of T cell repertoires in cytomegalovirus infection. Study-wide context: Peptides in the study included HLA-C-restricted and HLA-B-restricted CMV epitopes. Evidence of both CMV infection and a matching HLA type came from public TCR beta signatures. Study conclusions and caveats: Using cumulative public TCR beta family frequency, the authors identified those who carried CMV together with the relevant HLA. Ex vivo responses were dominated by HLA-C-restricted CMV-specific TCR beta clonotypes.

This clonotype was counted a single time. What it recognizes is unknown. TCRdb independently ran MiXCR on the reads; one entry per CDR3 protein. The table includes 900,000 to 950,000 distinct CDR3 sequences, around 29% detected once. The CDR3 has 14 residues. The V and J ends lost 4 bases and 4 bases, in that order; junction bases with no gene match: 7. Germline CDR1 SEHNR, CDR2 FQNEAQ (reference sequence). The J gene is TRBJ2-7, the V gene TRBV7-9; 7 bases are shared with TRBD1. The input for sequencing was cultured CD8+ T cells from PBMCs, taken from culture after CMV antigen stimulation. The sequence derives from a human donor in good health (CMV status not recorded). Some clones in this sample may be carry-over from other donors' samples. CDR3 nucleotide sequence: TGTGCCAGCAGCTCACAGGGGCTGCCGTACGAGCAGTACTTC. This translates into CASSSQGLPYEQYF.